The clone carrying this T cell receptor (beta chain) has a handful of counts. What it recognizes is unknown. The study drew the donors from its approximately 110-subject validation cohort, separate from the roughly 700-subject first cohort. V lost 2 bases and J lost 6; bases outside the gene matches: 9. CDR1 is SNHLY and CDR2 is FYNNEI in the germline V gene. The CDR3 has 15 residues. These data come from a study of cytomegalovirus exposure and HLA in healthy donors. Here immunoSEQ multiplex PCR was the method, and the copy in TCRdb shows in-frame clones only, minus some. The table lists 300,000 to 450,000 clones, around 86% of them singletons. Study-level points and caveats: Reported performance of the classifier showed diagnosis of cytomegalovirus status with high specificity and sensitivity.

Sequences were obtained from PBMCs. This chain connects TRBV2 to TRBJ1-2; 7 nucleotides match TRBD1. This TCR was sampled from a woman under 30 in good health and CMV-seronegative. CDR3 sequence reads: CASSELRDSGDGYTF. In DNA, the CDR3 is TGTGCCAGCAGTGAACTTCGGGACAGCGGAGATGGCTACACCTTC.